The TCR beta chain described here comes from a study of blood T cell repertoires in COVID-19. Original processing notes: Reference gene primer amplification yielded estimated nucleated cell counts. Method: immunoSEQ multiplex PCR; TCRdb's copy keeps in-frame clones and lacks some. V, J and clone size were drawn from that table, and D and trimming were deduced from the DNA. The table lists some 250,000 clones, 80% to 85% of them singletons. This CDR3 comprises 17 residues. This receptor was identified in a woman aged 55-75 years with active or convalescent COVID-19. The V gene is TRBV21-1, the J gene TRBJ1-2; TRBD1 is taken as the D call from the table, unchecked against the DNA. TRBV21-1 is a documented pseudogene. Sequencing used peripheral blood. The CDR3 DNA follows: TGTGCCAGCAGCATCATGGACAGGGGCGCGGTAAACTATGGCTACACCTTC. Protein: CASSIMDRGAVNYGYTF.